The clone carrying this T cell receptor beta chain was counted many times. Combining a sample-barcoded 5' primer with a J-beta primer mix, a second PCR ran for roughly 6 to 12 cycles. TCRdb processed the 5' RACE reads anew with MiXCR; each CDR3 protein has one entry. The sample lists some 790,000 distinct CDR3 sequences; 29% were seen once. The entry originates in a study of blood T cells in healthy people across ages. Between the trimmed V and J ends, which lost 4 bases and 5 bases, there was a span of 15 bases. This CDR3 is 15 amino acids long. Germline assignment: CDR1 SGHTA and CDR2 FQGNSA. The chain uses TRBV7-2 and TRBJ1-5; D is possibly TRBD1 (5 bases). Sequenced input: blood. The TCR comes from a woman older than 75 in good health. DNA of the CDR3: TGTGCCAGCAGCTCCGGGGACCCCTCCTATCAGCCCCAGCATTTT. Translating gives CASSSGDPSYQPQHF.